Sequencing of this T cell receptor beta chain was carried out in a study of CXCR3-negative and CXCR3-positive naive CD8 T cells (dated by TCRdb to about 2019). Background for the entire study: About 150 million TRB reads were obtained in total, roughly 1.5 +/- 0.3 million reads per library. Data from ten to twelve donors, pooled across two independent experiments, went into the diversity and physicochemical repertoire analyses. Naive subsets from roughly 5 donors and memory cells from 3 donors were included in the TRBV-TRBJ cluster analysis. General study outcomes and caveats: Because surface CD5, which has been linked to self-reactivity in mice, was comparable between naive subsets, TCR interaction strength was also inferred from TRB CDR3 physicochemical properties. Comparably high repertoire diversity was found in both naive subsets, whereas much lower repertoire diversity was found in memory CD8+ T cells. Compared with CXCR3-negative naive cells, CXCR3-positive naive cells had TRB CDR3s with higher hydrophobicity (lower Kidera factor 4), lower energy, and higher strength and volume indices. Because CXCR3 expression was partially decreased after cryopreservation, freshly isolated PBMCs were used for most assays. Similar TRBV-TRBJ usage was shown by naive CXCR3-negative and CXCR3-positive cells from the same donor, whereas distinct patterns were shown by memory cells.

Turning to this clonotype: What antigen it recognizes has not been identified.

The sample was run on a NextSeq 550. The Human TCR Profiling Kit (MiLaboratory) was used to prepare UMI-labeled 5' RACE TRB cDNA libraries. The full amount of extracted RNA was used for cDNA synthesis, and the full amount of resulting cDNA was used for PCR amplification. Libraries were prepared in parallel with an identical number of PCR cycles. The authors processed their data as follows. With a minimum of two reads required per UMI, MIGEC and MiXCR pulled out about 49,000 +/- 11,000 unique UMI-labeled TRB cDNA molecules from each library. On average, around 40,000 +/- 10,000 functional in-frame TRB CDR3 nucleotide clonotypes lacking stop codons were found per library. After each sample was downsampled to 5000 UMI-labeled TRB molecules, VDJtools was used to calculate diversity metrics such as normalized Shannon-Wiener and Chao1. For the central five CDR3 residues, VDJtools calculated physicochemical properties weighted by clonotype size, namely interaction energy, strength, volume and Kidera factor 4. The reads were reprocessed in TCRdb, with one entry per CDR3 protein sequence and no accompanying DNA. The V and J calls shown here were made by TCRdb, not taken from the authors' results. The sample's table covers 7,000 or so distinct CDR3 sequences. The top ten clones comprise under 2% of the sample.

Inclusive of the bounding cysteine and phenylalanine, the CDR3 is 11 residues long. No coding sequence is recorded. Taken from the germline V gene, the CDR1 and CDR2 loops are SNHLY and FYNNEI. Each CD8+ T cell subset was flow-sorted in triplicate, with over 250,000 cells per subset placed directly into RLT lysis buffer. To keep memory contaminants out, a stringent definition of naive CD8+ T cells was applied: CD45RO-CCR7+CD27+CD95-. Peripheral blood mononuclear cells were isolated from buffy coats by standard density gradient centrifugation. Naive CXCR3-negative and CXCR3-positive CD8+ T cells were flow-sorted using a FACSAria III. An RNeasy Mini Kit was used to extract total RNA from the sorted cells.

The rearranged chain carries TRBV2 and TRBJ2-7; the TCRdb call, TRBD2, lacks DNA for checking. This TCR derives from a human donor in good health. Some clones in this sample may be carry-over from other donors' samples. The sequenced sample was naive CXCR3+ CD8+ T cells from blood. This specimen's cell subset or site label, per the study, means: CD45RO-CCR7+CD27+CD95- naive CD8+ T cells expressing CXCR3 (TNR3+). CDR3 sequence: CATQGGSPSYF.